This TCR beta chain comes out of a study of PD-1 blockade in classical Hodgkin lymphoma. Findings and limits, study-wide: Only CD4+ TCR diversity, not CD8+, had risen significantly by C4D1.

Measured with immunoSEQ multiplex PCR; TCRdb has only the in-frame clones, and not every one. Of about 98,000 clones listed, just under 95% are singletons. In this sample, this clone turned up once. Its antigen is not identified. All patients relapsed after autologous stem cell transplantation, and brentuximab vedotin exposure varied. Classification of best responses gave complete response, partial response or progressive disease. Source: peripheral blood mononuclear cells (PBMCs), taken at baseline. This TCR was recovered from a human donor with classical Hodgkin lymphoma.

The CDR3 DNA sequence: TGTGCCAGCAGGTACGCTGGGGCCAACGTCCTGACTTTC. Translating gives CASRYAGANVLTF. The chain links TRBV2 to TRBJ2-6; D not resolved. The V end lost 6 bases, the J end lost 2 bases, and 5 bases lay between the germline ends. Germline loops: CDR1 SNHLY, CDR2 FYNNEI. The CDR3 sequence is 13 residues long.